The T cell receptor beta chain described here comes from a study of graft-versus-host responses after intestinal transplantation. Study conclusions and caveats: GvH clones were found in recipient marrow; some appeared first in ileum or blood. When patients had graft-donor T cell macrochimerism, their allografts held high graft-versus-host to host-versus-graft clonal ratios.

Some clones are missing from TCRdb's copy, which holds only in-frame ones; the method was immunoSEQ multiplex PCR. The data contain some 41,000 clones, roughly 95% of them singletons. There are a few counts of this clone. The antigen is undetermined. The CDR3 extends over 13 amino acids. Germline V gene data show CDR1 as LNHDA and CDR2 as SQIVND (reference sequence). V lost 7 bases, J lost 2 bases, and 11 bases lay in between. This material consisted of unstimulated CD8+ T cells sorted from spleen or lymph node cells, taken before transplant. The chain combines TRBV19 with TRBJ1-2, with a weak D call TRBD1 (6 bases). The TCR sequence derives from a human donor who was the organ donor for an intestinal transplant. The CDR3 bases are TGTGCCAGTAAGCCCCAGGGGAACTATGGCTACACCTTC. Translated, it gives CASKPQGNYGYTF.